This T cell receptor beta chain emerged from a study of T cells in Graves' hyperthyroidism and ophthalmopathy. Trimming pared 4 bases from V and 6 bases from J, leaving 17 bases between. The CDR3 contains 14 residues. The germline V gene has CDR1 SGHRS and CDR2 YFSETQ. RNA transcripts yielded amplified TCR beta CDR3 regions. A first-round RT-PCR of the TCR CDR3 used the HTBI primer set. TCRdb independently ran MiXCR on the multiplex PCR reads; one entry per CDR3 protein. The sample lists 550,000 to 700,000 distinct CDR3 sequences; about 43% were seen once. Patients were excluded for uncontrolled infection, other autoimmune disease, pregnancy or lactation.

Sequenced sample: peripheral blood or thyroid tissue (not recorded which). This sequence was found in an adult woman with Graves' disease, either hyperthyroidism or ophthalmopathy (not recorded which). The chain employs TRBV5-1 and TRBJ2-7, with D possibly matching TRBD2 (6 bases). CDR3 in DNA: TGCGCCAGCAGCCCTGGGGGGACGCCTAGCGAGCAGTACTTC. This codes for CASSPGGTPSEQYF.